This T cell receptor beta chain was identified during a study of blood T cell repertoires in COVID-19. Whole-study context: Italy, Spain and the United States were the sources of the convalescent and acute COVID-19 samples. Sample material is recorded as cDNA or gDNA derived from T cells, B-cell-depleted T cells, or PBMCs.

TCRdb's table, derived via immunoSEQ multiplex PCR, lists solely in-frame clones and lacks some. Counted here are approximately 100,000 clones, 85% occurring once; the ten biggest clones make up over 35%. The CDR3 is made up of 13 amino acids. V was trimmed by 8 bases and J by 5 bases, leaving 15 bases between them. CDR1 and CDR2 from the germline V gene are LNHNV and YYDKDF (reference sequence). The V gene is TRBV15, the J gene TRBJ2-5, with a possible D match to TRBD2 (5 bases). The TCR comes from an elderly man with acute or convalescent COVID-19. The specimen sequenced was peripheral blood. The CDR3 protein is CATRGEGLETQYF. CDR3 DNA: TGTGCCACCCGGGGAGAAGGTCTGGAGACCCAGTACTTC.